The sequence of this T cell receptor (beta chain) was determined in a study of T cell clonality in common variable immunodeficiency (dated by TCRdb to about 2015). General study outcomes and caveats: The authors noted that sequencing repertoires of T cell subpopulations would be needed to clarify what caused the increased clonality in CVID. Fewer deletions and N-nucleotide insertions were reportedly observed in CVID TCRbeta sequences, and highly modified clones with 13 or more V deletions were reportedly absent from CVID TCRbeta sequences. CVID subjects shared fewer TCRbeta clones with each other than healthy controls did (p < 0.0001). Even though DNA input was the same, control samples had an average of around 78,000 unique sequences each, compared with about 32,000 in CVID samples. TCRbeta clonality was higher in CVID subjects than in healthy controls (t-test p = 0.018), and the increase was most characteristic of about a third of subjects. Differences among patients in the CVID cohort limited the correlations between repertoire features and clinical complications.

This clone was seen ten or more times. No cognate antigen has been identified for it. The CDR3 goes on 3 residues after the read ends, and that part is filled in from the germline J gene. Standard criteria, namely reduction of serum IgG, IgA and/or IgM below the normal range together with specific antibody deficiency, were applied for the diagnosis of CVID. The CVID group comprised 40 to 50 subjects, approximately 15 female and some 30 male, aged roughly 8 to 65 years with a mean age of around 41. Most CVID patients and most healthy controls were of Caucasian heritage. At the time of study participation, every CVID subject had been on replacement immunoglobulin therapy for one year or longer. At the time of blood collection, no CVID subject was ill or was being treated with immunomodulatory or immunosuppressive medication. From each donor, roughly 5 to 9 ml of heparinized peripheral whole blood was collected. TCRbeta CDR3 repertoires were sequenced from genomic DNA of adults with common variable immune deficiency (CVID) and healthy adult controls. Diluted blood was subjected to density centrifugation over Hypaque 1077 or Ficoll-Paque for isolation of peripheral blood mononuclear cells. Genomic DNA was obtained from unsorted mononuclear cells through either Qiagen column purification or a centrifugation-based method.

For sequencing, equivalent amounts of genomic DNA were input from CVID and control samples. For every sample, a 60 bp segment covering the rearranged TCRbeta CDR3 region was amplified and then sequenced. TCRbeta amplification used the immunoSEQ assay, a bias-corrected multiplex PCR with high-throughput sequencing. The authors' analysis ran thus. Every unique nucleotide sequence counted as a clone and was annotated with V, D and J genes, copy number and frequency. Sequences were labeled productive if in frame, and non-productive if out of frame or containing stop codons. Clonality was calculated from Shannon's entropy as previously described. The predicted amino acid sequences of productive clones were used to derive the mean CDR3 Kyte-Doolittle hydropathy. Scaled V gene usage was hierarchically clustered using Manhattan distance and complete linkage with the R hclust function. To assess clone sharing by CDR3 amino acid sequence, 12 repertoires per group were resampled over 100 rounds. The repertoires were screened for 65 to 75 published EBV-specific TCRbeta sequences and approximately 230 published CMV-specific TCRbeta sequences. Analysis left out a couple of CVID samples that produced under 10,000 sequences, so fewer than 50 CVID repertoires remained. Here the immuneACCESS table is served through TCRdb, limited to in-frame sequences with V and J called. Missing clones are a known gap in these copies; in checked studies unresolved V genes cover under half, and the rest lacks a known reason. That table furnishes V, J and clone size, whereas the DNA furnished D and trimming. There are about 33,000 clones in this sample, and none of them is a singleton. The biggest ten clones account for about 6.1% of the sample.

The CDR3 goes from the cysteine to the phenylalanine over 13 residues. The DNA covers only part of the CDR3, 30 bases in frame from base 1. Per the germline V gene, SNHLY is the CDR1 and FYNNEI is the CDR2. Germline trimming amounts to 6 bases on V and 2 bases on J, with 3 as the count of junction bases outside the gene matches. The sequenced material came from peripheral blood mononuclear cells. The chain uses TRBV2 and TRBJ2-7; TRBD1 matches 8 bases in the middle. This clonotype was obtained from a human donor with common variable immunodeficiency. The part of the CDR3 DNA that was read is TGTGCCAGCAGCGACAGGGGCGCCTACGAG. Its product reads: CASSDRGAYE. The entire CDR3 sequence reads CASSDRGAYEQYF.